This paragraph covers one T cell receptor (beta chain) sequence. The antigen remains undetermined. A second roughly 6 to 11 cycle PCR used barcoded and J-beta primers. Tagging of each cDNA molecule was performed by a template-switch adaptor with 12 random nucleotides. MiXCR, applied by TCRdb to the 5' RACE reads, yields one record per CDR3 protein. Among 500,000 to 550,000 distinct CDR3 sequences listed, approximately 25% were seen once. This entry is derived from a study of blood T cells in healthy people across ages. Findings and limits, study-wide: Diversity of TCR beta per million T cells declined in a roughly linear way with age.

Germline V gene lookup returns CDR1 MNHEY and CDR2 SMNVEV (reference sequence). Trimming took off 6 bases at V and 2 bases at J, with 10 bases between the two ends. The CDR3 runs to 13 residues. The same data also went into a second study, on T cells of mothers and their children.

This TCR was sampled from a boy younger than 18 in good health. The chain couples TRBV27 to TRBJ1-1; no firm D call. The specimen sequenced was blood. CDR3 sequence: CASRGSNNTEAFF. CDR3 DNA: TGTGCCAGCAGAGGCAGCAACAACACTGAAGCTTTCTTT.